This is a list of T cell receptor beta chains from one sample in a study of response to subunit inactivated influenza vaccine. TCRdb analysed the RT-PCR reads with MiXCR anew, one entry per CDR3 protein. Of approximately 290,000 distinct CDR3 sequences listed, 22% are singletons. This sample comprised PBMCs from blood, obtained approximately 20 months after vaccination. The receptors shown here come from a man in his fifties or sixties who received an inactivated influenza vaccine. Both conserved end residues are part of each CDR3. D genes are given only for firm matches. The size of a clone is reported for some rows only, either as once, few or many, or as a class for expanded clones.

d_gene,j_gene,len,v_gene,abundance,CDR3nt,CDR3aa
TRBD2,TRBJ2-7,15,TRBV15,once,TGTGCCACCAGCAGACTAGCGGGATTCTCCTACGAGCAGTACTTC,CATSRLAGFSYEQYF
NA,TRBJ2-2,14,TRBV12-3/TRBV12-4,NA,TGTGCCAGCACGAGACAGTCGAACACCGGGGAGCTGTTTTTT,CASTRQSNTGELFF
NA,TRBJ2-1,13,TRBV6-2/TRBV6-3,NA,TGTGCCAGCAGTTACGGGTGGAACAATGAGCAGTTCTTC,CASSYGWNNEQFF
NA,TRBJ1-1,15,TRBV4-1,few,TGCGCCAGCAGCCAAGAGTGGAGGATGGGGACTGAAGCTTTCTTT,CASSQEWRMGTEAFF
TRBD1,TRBJ1-5,16,TRBV6-1,NA,TGTGCCAGCAGTGAAATGGGGAGGCAGGGGGCACAGCCCCAGCATTTT,CASSEMGRQGAQPQHF
NA,TRBJ2-1,14,TRBV12-3/TRBV12-4,few,TGTGCCAGCAGTTTAGCGCTGGGGACGGGTGAGCAGTTCTTC,CASSLALGTGEQFF
NA,TRBJ1-5,13,TRBV20-1,many,TGCAGTGCCCGACGGCAGTTCGATCAGCCCCAGCATTTT,CSARRQFDQPQHF
TRBD1,TRBJ1-2,13,TRBV29-1,many,TGCAGCGTTGCGGGCCAGGGGGCGCGGGGCTACACCTTC,CSVAGQGARGYTF
TRBD1,TRBJ2-6,17,TRBV19,NA,TGTGCCAGTAGTAGCGGACAGGGTAATTTGAGGGCCAACGTCCTGACTTTC,CASSSGQGNLRANVLTF
NA,TRBJ1-5,14,TRBV5-6,many,TGTGCCAGCAGCTTGGCCAGTAAGAATCAGCCCCAGCATTTT,CASSLASKNQPQHF
NA,TRBJ1-6,15,TRBV12-3/TRBV12-4,NA,TGTGCCAGCAGTAGGGGATGGGGGGCGATTTCACCCCTCCACTTT,CASSRGWGAISPLHF
NA,TRBJ2-1,15,TRBV30,NA,TGTGCCTGGAGTGTGCCAGGGGCCTCCTACAATGAGCAGTTCTTC,CAWSVPGASYNEQFF
NA,TRBJ2-3,16,TRBV4-3,many,TGCGCCAGCAGCCTAAGTCCCACATCGAGCACAGATACGCAGTATTTT,CASSLSPTSSTDTQYF
NA,TRBJ1-5,16,TRBV6-2/TRBV6-3,few,TGTGCCAGCAGTTACGCCTGGACAGCTAGCAATCAGCCCCAGCATTTT,CASSYAWTASNQPQHF
NA,TRBJ2-1,14,TRBV20-1,NA,TGCAGTGCTAGCCTGGGCCCTCCCCCGAATGAGCAGTTCTTC,CSASLGPPPNEQFF
TRBD2,TRBJ2-7,14,TRBV28,NA,TGTGCCAGCAGAAATAGCGGGAGCGACTACGAGCAGTACTTC,CASRNSGSDYEQYF
TRBD2,TRBJ2-1,17,TRBV9,few,TGTGCCAGCAGCGTAGGTGGTGCGGGGGGGTTCTACAATGAGCAGTTCTTC,CASSVGGAGGFYNEQFF
NA,TRBJ1-5,13,TRBV12-3/TRBV12-4,many,TGTGCCAGCAGTAGGGGTTCCAATCAGCCCCAGCATTTT,CASSRGSNQPQHF
NA,TRBJ2-2,16,TRBV4-3,NA,TGCGCCAGCAGCCAGGAGGGGTTTACAGGGGCCGGGGAGCTGTTTTTT,CASSQEGFTGAGELFF
TRBD2,TRBJ2-3,16,TRBV12-3/TRBV12-4,NA,TGTGCCAGCAGTTCTACTAGCGGGCCTAGCACAGATACGCAGTATTTT,CASSSTSGPSTDTQYF
TRBD1,TRBJ2-7,15,TRBV7-2,NA,TGTGCCAGCAGCCCCCGGGACAGAAACTCCTACGAGCAGTACTTC,CASSPRDRNSYEQYF
TRBD1,TRBJ1-6,13,TRBV2,NA,TGTGCCAGCAGGAAGGGGACAGGCTCACCCCTCCACTTT,CASRKGTGSPLHF
NA,TRBJ1-1,14,TRBV12-3/TRBV12-4,many,TGTGCCAGCAACACACCCCCACAGAACACTGAAGCTTTCTTT,CASNTPPQNTEAFF
NA,TRBJ2-7,11,TRBV6-2/TRBV6-3,few,TGTGCCAGCAGTAGAGCCTTCGAGCAGTACTTC,CASSRAFEQYF
TRBD1,TRBJ1-1,14,TRBV7-2,NA,TGTGCCAGCAGCTTAGCGCGGGGGACAGCGGGAGCTTTCTTT,CASSLARGTAGAFF
TRBD1,TRBJ1-6,13,TRBV12-3/TRBV12-4,NA,TGTGCCAGCAGTACAGGGGCCCCGACACCCCTCCACTTT,CASSTGAPTPLHF
NA,TRBJ1-1,16,TRBV6-1,NA,TGTGCCAGCAGTCCAACCCAGACAGATATAAACACTGAAGCTTTCTTT,CASSPTQTDINTEAFF
NA,TRBJ2-7,10,TRBV29-1,few,TGCAGCGTTGTCCTCGGCGAGCAGTACTTC,CSVVLGEQYF
NA,TRBJ1-5,15,TRBV6-5,many,TGTGCCAGCAGTTACTCGGGGGGGACGAATCAGCCCCAGCATTTT,CASSYSGGTNQPQHF
NA,TRBJ1-2,15,TRBV12-3/TRBV12-4,many,TGTGCCAGCAGTTTTGCAGGGGCGATTCCCTATGGCTACACCTTC,CASSFAGAIPYGYTF
TRBD1,TRBJ2-2,15,TRBV20-1,once,TGCAGTGCTATACAGGGACAGGGGAACACCGGGGAGCTGTTTTTT,CSAIQGQGNTGELFF
NA,TRBJ2-7,14,TRBV28,many,TGTGCCAGCAGTTTTCAGGGATACTCCTACGAGCAGTACTTC,CASSFQGYSYEQYF
NA,TRBJ1-4,13,TRBV20-1,NA,TGCAGTGCTAGAACCGGGGGCGGTGAAAAACTGTTTTTT,CSARTGGGEKLFF
TRBD2,TRBJ2-1,16,TRBV9,NA,TGTGCCAGCAGCGAATGGGAGGGTGACTCCTACAATGAGCAGTTCTTC,CASSEWEGDSYNEQFF
NA,TRBJ2-2,16,TRBV12-3/TRBV12-4,NA,TGTGCCAGCAAAACTCCGACAGACCCGAACACCGGGGAGCTGTTTTTT,CASKTPTDPNTGELFF